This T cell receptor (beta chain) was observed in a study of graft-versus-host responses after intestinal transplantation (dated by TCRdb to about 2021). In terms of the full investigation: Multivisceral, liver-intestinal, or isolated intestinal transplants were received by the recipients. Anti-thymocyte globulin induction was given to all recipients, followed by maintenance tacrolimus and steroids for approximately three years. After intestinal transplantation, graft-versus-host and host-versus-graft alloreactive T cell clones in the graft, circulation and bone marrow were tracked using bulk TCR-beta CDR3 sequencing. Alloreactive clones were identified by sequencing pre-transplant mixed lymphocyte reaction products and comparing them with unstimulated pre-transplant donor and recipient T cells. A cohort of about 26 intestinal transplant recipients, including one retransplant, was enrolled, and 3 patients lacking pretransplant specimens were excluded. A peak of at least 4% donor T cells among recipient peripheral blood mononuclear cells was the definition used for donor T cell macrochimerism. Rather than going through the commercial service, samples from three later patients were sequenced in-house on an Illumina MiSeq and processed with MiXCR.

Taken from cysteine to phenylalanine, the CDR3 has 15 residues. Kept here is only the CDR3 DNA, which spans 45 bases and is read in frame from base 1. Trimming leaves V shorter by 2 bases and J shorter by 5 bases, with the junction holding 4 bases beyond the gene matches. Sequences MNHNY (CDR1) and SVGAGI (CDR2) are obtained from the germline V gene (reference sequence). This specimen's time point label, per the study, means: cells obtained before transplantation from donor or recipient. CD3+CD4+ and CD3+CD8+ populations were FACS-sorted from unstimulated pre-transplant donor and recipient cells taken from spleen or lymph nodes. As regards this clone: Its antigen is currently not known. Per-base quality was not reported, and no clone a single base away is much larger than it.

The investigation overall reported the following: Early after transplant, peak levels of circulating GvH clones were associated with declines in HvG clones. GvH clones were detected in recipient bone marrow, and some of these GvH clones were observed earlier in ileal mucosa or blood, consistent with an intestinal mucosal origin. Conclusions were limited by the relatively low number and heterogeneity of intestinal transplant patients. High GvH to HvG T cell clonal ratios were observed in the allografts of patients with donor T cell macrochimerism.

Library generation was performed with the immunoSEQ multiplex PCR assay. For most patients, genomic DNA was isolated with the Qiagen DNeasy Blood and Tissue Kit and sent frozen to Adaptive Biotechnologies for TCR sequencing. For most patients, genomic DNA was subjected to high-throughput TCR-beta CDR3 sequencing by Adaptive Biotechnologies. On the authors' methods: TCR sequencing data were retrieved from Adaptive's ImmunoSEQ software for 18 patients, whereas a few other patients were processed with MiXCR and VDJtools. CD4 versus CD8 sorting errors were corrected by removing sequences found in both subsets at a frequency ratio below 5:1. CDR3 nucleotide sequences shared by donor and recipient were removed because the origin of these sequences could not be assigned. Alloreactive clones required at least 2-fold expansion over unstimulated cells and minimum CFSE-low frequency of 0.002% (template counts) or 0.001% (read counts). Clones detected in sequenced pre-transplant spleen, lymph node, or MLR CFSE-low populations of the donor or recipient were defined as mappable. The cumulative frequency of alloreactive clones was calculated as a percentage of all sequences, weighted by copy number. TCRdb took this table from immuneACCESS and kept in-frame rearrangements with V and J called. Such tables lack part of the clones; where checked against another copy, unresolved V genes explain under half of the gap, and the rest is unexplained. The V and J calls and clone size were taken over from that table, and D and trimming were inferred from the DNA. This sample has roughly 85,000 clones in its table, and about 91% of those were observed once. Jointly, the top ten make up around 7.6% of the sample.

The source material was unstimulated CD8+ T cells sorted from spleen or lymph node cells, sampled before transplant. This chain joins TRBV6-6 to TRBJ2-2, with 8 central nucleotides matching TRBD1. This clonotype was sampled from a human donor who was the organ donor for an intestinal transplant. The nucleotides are TGTGCCAGCAGTTACCCGACAGGGGAAACCGGGGAGCTGTTTTTT. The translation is CASSYPTGETGELFF.